This TCR beta chain is from a study of T cell changes during pregnancy in multiple sclerosis. The germline V and J ends were trimmed by 5 bases and 3 bases, with 16 bases remaining between them. Germline V gene sequence: CDR1 PRHDT, CDR2 FYEKMQ (reference sequence). The CDR3 totals 15 residues. Profiled with immunoSEQ multiplex PCR; TCRdb holds only in-frame clones, not every one. Among 90,000 to 100,000 clones listed, roughly 91% were seen once. This TCR was sampled from a female donor with multiple sclerosis, enrolled in a pregnancy study. The V and J genes are TRBV13 and TRBJ1-2, with a possible D match to TRBD1 (6 bases). Sample: peripheral blood, taken in the first trimester of pregnancy. In nucleotides, the CDR3 is TGTGCCAGCAGCGACTACAGGACAGCGGACTATGGCTACACCTTC. This codes for CASSDYRTADYGYTF.